Shown below are 23 T cell receptor beta chains from a single sample sequenced in a study of regulatory T cells. Study results and caveats: Hydrophobic residues at CDR3 positions 6 and 7 were enriched in conventional CD4+ T cells of CD3G-deficient patients.

Primers: 52 TRBV forward and 13 TRBJ reverse. The table came from immunoSEQ multiplex PCR; TCRdb's copy has only in-frame clones and leaves some out. This sample has 30,000 to 40,000 clones; approximately 90% occur once, and the top ten carry approximately 2.3%. These receptors have no known antigen. The sequenced sample consisted of conventional CD4+ T cells sorted from blood. The receptors stem from a person aged 18 to 29 with CD3G deficiency.

The sample holds one count of this clone. The gene calls are TRBV11-2 and TRBJ2-4; D tentatively fits TRBD1 or TRBD2 (5 bases each). Germline-derived CDR1 and CDR2 are SGHAT and FQNNGV. V dropped 2 bases and J dropped 11 bases, with 16 bases sitting between them. This CDR3 contains 14 residues. The CDR3 DNA reads as TGTGCCAGCAGCTTAAATCTCGGGGCTAAGGTTCAGTACTTC. Translated: CASSLNLGAKVQYF.

The chain joins TRBV5-1 to TRBJ1-1; tentatively, D is TRBD1 (6 bases). The CDR3 is made up of 14 amino acids. Deletions cut 0 bases from V and 4 bases from J, with 10 bases between. Germline assignment: CDR1 SGHRS and CDR2 YFSETQ. The chain's CDR3 is CASSLEGVGTEAFF. The CDR3 coding sequence is TGCGCCAGCAGCTTGGAGGGGGTCGGCACTGAAGCTTTCTTT.

V usage is TRBV6-1 and J usage is TRBJ2-5, with D possibly being TRBD1 (5 bases). Trimming removed 6 bases from V and 4 bases from J, with 12 bases in between. The CDR3 is 13 amino acids. From germline, CDR1 is MNHNS and CDR2 SASEGT. The DNA of the CDR3 is TGTGCCAGCAGGCAGACAGCCGTAGAGACCCAGTACTTC. This codes for CASRQTAVETQYF.

This chain joins TRBV6-6 and TRBJ1-2, with TRBD1 matching over 8 bases. Germline values: CDR1 MNHNY, CDR2 SVGAGI (reference sequence). The V and J ends lost 5 bases and 8 bases, in that order; junction bases with no gene match: 10. The length of the CDR3 is 14 residues. CDR3 amino acids: CASSHMDRVNGYTF. For the CDR3, the DNA is TGTGCCAGCAGTCACATGGACAGGGTTAACGGCTACACCTTC.

The J gene is TRBJ1-1, the V gene TRBV10-2; 9 nucleotides align to TRBD1. CDR1 WSHSY and CDR2 SAAADI come from the germline V gene. V lost 5 bases, J lost 5 bases, and 6 bases stayed unmatched. The CDR3 loop spans 14 amino acids. The CDR3 DNA reads as TGCGCCAGCAGTCGACAGGGGGGTGGAACTGAAGCTTTCTTT. This gives the protein CASSRQGGGTEAFF.

The chain employs TRBV28 and TRBJ2-7; D possibly corresponds to TRBD2 (5 bases). This CDR3 comprises 13 residues. Germline assignment: CDR1 MDHEN and CDR2 SYDVKM. V was shortened by 6 bases and J by 2 bases, with 11 bases between the two germline ends. The CDR3 spells CASRRTSAYEQYF. For the CDR3, the DNA is TGTGCCAGCAGGCGAACTAGTGCCTACGAGCAGTACTTC.

To note about this clone: The junction shows a germline mismatch at one end, possibly a read error. This chain joins TRBV28 and TRBJ1-1; D is perhaps TRBD1 (5 bases). The germline CDR1 and CDR2 sequences are MDHEN and SYDVKM. The CDR3 loop spans 13 amino acids. The CDR3 DNA is TGTGCCAGCAGCCGGGGGGTCCGTTTAGAAGCTTCCTTT. Translation: CASSRGVRLEASF.

The chain couples TRBV28 to TRBJ2-7, with 10 bases lining up with TRBD1. V shed 11 bases, J shed 5 bases, and the junction held 9 bases outside the gene matches. This CDR3 region has 13 residues. The V gene's germline CDR1 is MDHEN and CDR2 SYDVKM. The CDR3 nucleotides are TGTGCCGCCGGGACAGGGGATTACGACGAGCAGTACTTC. Translation: CAAGTGDYDEQYF.

The rearrangement joins TRBV5-1 to TRBJ2-1, with TRBD2 matching over 7 bases. This CDR3 comprises 13 residues. The germline V gene has CDR1 SGHRS and CDR2 YFSETQ. V was pared by 5 bases and J by 4 bases, with 3 bases of the junction left unmatched. The CDR3 DNA reads as TGCGCCAGCAGAAGAGCGGGGTACAATGAGCAGTTCTTC. It encodes CASRRAGYNEQFF.

This clone was recorded a few times. This rearrangement joins TRBV18 to TRBJ2-6; possible D gene TRBD1, 6 bases. Germline-derived CDR1 and CDR2 are KGHSH and LQKENI. V lost 4 bases, J lost 1 base, and 8 bases lay in between. The CDR3 is made up of 15 amino acids. CDR3: CASSQGQSGANVLTF. Written as DNA, the CDR3 is TGTGCCAGCTCACAAGGACAGTCTGGGGCCAACGTCCTGACTTTC.

The CDR3 DNA follows: TGTGCCAGCAGGGGACTCTTCTACGAGCAGTACTTC. Protein sequence: CASRGLFYEQYF. J is TRBJ2-7 and V is TRBV6-1, with a weak D call TRBD2 (6 bases). The germline gives CDR1 MNHNS, CDR2 SASEGT. V lost 6 bases and J lost 3, with 9 bases in between. This CDR3 comprises 12 residues.

V and J are TRBV7-2 and TRBJ2-3; D gene ambiguous. Trimming pared 1 base from V and 2 bases from J, leaving 7 bases between. Germline V gives CDR1 SGHTA, CDR2 FQGNSA. This CDR3 spans 14 amino acids. The CDR3 DNA reads TGTGCCAGCAGCTTAGGCGGCCCCACAGATACGCAGTATTTT. It codes for CASSLGGPTDTQYF.

The chain couples TRBV10-3 to TRBJ2-3, with D maybe TRBD2 (6 bases). V was shortened by 6 bases and J by 5 bases, with 12 bases between the two germline ends. The CDR3 has 13 amino acids. Germline-derived CDR1 and CDR2 are ENHRY and SYGVKD. In DNA, the CDR3 is TGTGCCATCAGGGCCCCCGGGGGAGATACGCAGTATTTT. The encoded protein is CAIRAPGGDTQYF.

The chain combines TRBV5-1 with TRBJ2-5; the D is unclear. This CDR3 region has 14 residues. V lost 1 base to trimming and J lost 5 bases, with 12 bases between them. The germline gives CDR1 SGHRS, CDR2 YFSETQ. The CDR3 loop is CASSLKAAWETQYF. The CDR3 DNA follows: TGCGCCAGCAGCTTGAAGGCAGCATGGGAGACCCAGTACTTC.

This clone was observed once. The chain couples TRBV7-2 to TRBJ1-1; TRBD1 agrees at 9 bases. V lost 1 base to trimming and J lost 5 bases; unmatched junction nucleotides: 8. CDR1 and CDR2 (germline): SGHTA, FQGNSA. The CDR3 spans 16 residues. CDR3 amino acids: CASSLDGTGMETEAFF. For the CDR3, the DNA is TGTGCCAGCAGCTTAGACGGGACAGGGATGGAGACTGAAGCTTTCTTT.

The chain recombines TRBV28 with TRBJ2-7, with TRBD1 identical over 10 bases. Per germline, CDR1 MDHEN and CDR2 SYDVKM. CDR3 length equals 15 residues. The V segment lost 6 bases and the J segment 4 bases; nucleotides outside the gene matches: 9. The CDR3 reads CASSPAGTGVYEQYF. For the CDR3, the DNA is TGTGCCAGCAGCCCGGCCGGGACAGGGGTATACGAGCAGTACTTC. Full variable domain (outside the CDR3, taken from reference TRBV28 and TRBJ2-7): DVKVTQSSRYLVKRTGEKVFLECVQDMDHENMFWYRQDPGLGLRLIYFSYDVKMKEKGDIPEGYSVSREKKERFSLILESASTNQTSMYLCASSPAGTGVYEQYFGPGTRLTVT.

The V gene is TRBV4-1, the J gene TRBJ1-1, with D perhaps TRBD1 (5 bases). This CDR3 comprises 13 residues. CDR1 MGHRA and CDR2 YSYEKL come from the germline V gene. Trimming pared 4 bases from V and 6 bases from J, leaving 12 bases between. CDR3 sequence: CASSLPGGAEAFF. DNA of the CDR3: TGCGCCAGCAGCCTTCCGGGGGGGGCTGAAGCTTTCTTT.

The chain employs TRBV6-1 and TRBJ1-1; D is uncertain. The CDR3 totals 14 residues. Germline loops: CDR1 MNHNS, CDR2 SASEGT. Trimming removed 5 bases from V and 1 base from J, with 11 bases in between. CDR3 in amino acids: CASSTRPRNTEAFF. For the CDR3, the DNA is TGTGCCAGCAGTACTAGGCCGCGGAACACTGAAGCTTTCTTT.

The chain joins TRBV28 to TRBJ1-2; 8 positions agree with TRBD1. CDR1 is MDHEN, CDR2 SYDVKM, per germline. Losses at the gene ends were 1 base for V and 7 bases for J; bases not matched to a gene: 8. The CDR3 is 15 residues long. CDR3 region: CASSLFVRGRSGYTF. DNA of the CDR3: TGTGCCAGCAGTTTATTTGTCAGGGGGCGTAGTGGCTACACCTTC.

This chain links TRBV20-1 with TRBJ2-5; possibly TRBD2 for D (5 bases). The germline V gene encodes CDR1 DFQATT and CDR2 SNEGSKA (reference sequence). Trimming stripped 6 bases from V and 11 bases from J, with 16 bases between. The CDR3 is 11 amino acids. CDR3 protein: CSASAGKEQYF. In nucleotides, the CDR3 is TGCAGTGCCAGCGCCGGGAAGGAGCAGTACTTC.

The chain combines TRBV6-1 with TRBJ2-2; D not certain. From germline, CDR1 is MNHNS and CDR2 SASEGT. CDR3 length: 14 residues. The V and J ends lost 5 bases and 4 bases respectively, with 11 bases between them. The CDR3 DNA reads as TGTGCCAGCAGTCCCCTTGGTGGCACCGGGGAGCTGTTTTTT. It is translated as CASSPLGGTGELFF.

J is TRBJ2-1 and V is TRBV10-3, with 9 positions matching TRBD2. V lost 4 bases to trimming and J lost 7 bases; unmatched junction nucleotides: 2. The CDR3 extends over 13 amino acids. Germline lookup yields CDR1 ENHRY and CDR2 SYGVKD. CDR3 DNA: TGTGCCATCAGTGTCGCGGGGGGGAATGAGCAGTTCTTC. Protein product: CAISVAGGNEQFF.

The chain recombines TRBV18 with TRBJ2-1; 8 bases are a match to TRBD1. CDR1 KGHSH and CDR2 LQKENI come from the germline V gene. With 3 bases clipped from V and 3 bases from J, the junction kept 4 bases outside the gene matches. The CDR3 has 15 amino acids. The CDR3 loop is CASSPPGQVYNEQFF. The CDR3 DNA sequence: TGTGCCAGCTCACCTCCGGGACAGGTCTACAATGAGCAGTTCTTC.